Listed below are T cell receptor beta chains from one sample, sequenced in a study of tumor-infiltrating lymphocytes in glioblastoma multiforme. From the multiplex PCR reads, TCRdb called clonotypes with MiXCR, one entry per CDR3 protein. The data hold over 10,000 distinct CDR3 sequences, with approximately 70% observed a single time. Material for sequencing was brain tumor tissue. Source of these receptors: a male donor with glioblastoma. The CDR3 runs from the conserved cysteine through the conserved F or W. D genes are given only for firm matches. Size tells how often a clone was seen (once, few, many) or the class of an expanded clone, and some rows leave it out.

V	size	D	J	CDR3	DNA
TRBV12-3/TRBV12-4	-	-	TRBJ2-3	CASSPNTDTQYF	TGTGCCAGCAGTCCGAACACAGATACGCAGTATTTT
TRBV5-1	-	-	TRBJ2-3	CASIRASDTQYF	TGCGCTAGCATCCGGGCCTCAGATACGCAGTATTTT
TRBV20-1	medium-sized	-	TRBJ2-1	CSARHYRHYNEQFF	TGCAGTGCTAGACACTACAGACACTACAATGAGCAGTTCTTC
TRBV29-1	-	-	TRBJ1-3	CSVSPLSSGNTIYF	TGCAGCGTCTCGCCTCTAAGCTCTGGAAACACCATATATTTT
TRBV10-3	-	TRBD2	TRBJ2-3	CATGQREDTDMQYF	TGTGCCACCGGACAGCGGGAGGACACAGATATGCAGTATTTT
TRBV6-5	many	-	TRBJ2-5	CASSYPRHPRWGGKVRETQYF	TGTGCCAGCAGTTACCCCAGGCACCCACGTTGGGGAGGAAAGGTTAGAGAGACCCAGTACTTC
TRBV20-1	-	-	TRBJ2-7	CSAKSGREQYF	TGCAGTGCTAAGAGCGGGCGGGAGCAGTACTTC
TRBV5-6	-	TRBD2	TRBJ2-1	CASTSYKLAGENEQFF	TGTGCCAGCACCTCGTATAAGTTAGCGGGAGAAAATGAGCAGTTCTTC
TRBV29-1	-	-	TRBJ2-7	CSVEVPGGSHLSYEQYF	TGCAGCGTTGAAGTCCCCGGGGGCAGCCACCTCTCCTACGAGCAGTACTTC
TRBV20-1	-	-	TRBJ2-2	CSARDHQGTRAGELFF	TGCAGTGCTAGAGATCATCAGGGTACAAGGGCCGGGGAGCTGTTTTTT
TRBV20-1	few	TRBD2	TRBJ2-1	CSASRTGLAGLNEQFF	TGCAGTGCTAGTCGAACGGGACTAGCGGGATTGAATGAGCAGTTCTTC
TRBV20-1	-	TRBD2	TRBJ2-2	CSARTDSGGDTGELFF	TGTAGTGCTAGAACCGACAGCGGGGGGGACACCGGGGAGCTGTTTTTT
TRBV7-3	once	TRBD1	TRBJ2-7	CASSTGTGPLEQYF	TGTGCCAGCAGCACCGGGACAGGGCCTTTAGAGCAGTACTTC
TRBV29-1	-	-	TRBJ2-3	CSSSPDTQYF	TGCAGTTCCTCGCCTGATACGCAGTATTTT
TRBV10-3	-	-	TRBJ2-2	CAIGRERKTRELFF	TGTGCCATCGGCCGGGAGAGAAAGACCCGGGAGCTGTTCTTT
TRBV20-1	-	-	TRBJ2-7	CSAKSLQATYEQYF	TGCAGTGCTAAGTCCCTACAGGCAACCTACGAGCAGTACTTC
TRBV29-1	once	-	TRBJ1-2	CSVDPRKVDYGYTF	TGCAGCGTTGATCCCCGTAAGGTGGACTATGGCTACACCTTC
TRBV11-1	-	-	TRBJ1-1	CASSSDNGGTEALF	TGTGCCAGCAGCTCCGACAACGGCGGAACTGAAGCTCTCTTT
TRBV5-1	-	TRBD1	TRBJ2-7	CASSLEGQASSYEQCF	TGCGCCAGCAGCTTGGAGGGACAGGCTTCTTCCTACGAACAGTGCTTC
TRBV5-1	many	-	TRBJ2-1	CASSLGFYNEQFF	TGCGCCAGCAGCTTGGGATTCTACAATGAGCAGTTCTTC
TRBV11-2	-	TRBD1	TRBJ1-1	CASSPKGQGGTEAFF	TGTGCCAGCAGCCCAAAGGGACAGGGGGGCACTGAAGCTTTCTTT
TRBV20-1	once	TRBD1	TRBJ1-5	CSAPITGGGQPQHF	TGCAGTGCCCCAATTACAGGGGGAGGGCAGCCCCAGCATTTT
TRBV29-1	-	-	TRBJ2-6	CSVKGQGDGANALTF	TGCAGCGTTAAGGGACAAGGGGATGGGGCCAACGCACTGACTTTC
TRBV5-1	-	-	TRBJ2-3	CASSRGPDTQYF	TGCGCCAGCAGCCGGGGCCCAGATACGCAGTATTTT
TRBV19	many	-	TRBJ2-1	CASSVRLDGGEQFF	TGTGCCAGTAGTGTTAGGCTAGATGGGGGTGAGCAGTTCTTC
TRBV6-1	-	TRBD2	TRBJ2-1	CASSATSGGYNEQFF	TGTGCCAGCAGTGCGACTAGCGGGGGCTACAATGAGCAGTTCTTC
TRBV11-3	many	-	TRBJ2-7	CASSPLGVSTYEQYF	TGTGCCAGCAGCCCACTTGGAGTCTCCACCTACGAGCAGTACTTC
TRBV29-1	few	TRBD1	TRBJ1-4	CNARGQGATNEKLFF	TGCAACGCCCGCGGACAGGGGGCGACTAATGAAAAACTGTTTTTT